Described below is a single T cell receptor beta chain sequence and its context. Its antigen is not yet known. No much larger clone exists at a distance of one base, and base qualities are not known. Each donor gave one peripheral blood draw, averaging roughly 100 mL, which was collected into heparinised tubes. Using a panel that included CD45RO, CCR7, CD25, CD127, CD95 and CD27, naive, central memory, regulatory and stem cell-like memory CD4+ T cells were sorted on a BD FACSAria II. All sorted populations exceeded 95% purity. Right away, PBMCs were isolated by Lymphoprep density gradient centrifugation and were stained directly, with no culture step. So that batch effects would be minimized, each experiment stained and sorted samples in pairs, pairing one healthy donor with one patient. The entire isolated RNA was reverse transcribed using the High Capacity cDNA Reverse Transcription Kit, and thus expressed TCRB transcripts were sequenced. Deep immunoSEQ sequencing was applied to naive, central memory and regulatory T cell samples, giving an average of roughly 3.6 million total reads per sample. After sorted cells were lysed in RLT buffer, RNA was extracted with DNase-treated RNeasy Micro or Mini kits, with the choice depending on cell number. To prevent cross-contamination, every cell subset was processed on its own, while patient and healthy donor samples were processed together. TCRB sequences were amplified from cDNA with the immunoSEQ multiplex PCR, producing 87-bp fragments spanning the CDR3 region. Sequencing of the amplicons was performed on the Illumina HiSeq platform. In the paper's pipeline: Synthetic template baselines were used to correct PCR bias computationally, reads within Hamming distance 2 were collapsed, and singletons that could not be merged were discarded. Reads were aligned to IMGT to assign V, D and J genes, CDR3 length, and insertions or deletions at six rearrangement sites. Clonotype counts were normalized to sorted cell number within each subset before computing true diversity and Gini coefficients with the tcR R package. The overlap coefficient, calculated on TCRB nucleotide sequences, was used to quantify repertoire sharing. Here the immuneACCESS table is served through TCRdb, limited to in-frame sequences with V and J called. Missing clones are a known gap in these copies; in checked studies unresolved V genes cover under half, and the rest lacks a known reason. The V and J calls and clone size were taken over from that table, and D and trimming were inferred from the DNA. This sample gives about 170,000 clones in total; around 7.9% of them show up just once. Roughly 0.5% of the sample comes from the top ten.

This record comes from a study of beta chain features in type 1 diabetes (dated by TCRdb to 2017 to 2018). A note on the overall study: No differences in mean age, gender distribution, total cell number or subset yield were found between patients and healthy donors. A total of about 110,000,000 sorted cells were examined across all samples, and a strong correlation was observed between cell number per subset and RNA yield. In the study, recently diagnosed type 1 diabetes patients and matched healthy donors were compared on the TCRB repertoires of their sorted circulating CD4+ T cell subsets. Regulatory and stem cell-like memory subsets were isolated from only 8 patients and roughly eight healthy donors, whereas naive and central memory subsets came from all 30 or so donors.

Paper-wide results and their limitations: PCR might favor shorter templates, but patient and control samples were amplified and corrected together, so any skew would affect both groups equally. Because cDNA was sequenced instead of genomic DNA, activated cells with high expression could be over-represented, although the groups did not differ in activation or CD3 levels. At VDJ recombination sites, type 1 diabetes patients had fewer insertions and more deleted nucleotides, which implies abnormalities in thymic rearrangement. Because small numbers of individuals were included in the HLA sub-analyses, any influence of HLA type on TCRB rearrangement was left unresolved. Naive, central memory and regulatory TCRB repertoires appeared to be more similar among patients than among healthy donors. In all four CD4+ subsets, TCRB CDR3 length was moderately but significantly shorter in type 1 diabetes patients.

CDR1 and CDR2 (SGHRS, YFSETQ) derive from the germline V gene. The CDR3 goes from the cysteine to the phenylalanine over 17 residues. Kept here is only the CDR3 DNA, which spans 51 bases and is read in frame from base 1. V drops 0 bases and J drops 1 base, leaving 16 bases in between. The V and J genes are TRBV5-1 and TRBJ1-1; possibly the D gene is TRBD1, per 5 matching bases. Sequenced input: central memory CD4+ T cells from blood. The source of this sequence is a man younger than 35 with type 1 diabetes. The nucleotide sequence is TGCGCCAGCAGCTTGGCTGGGACTACTTCAGGGAACACTGAAGCTTTCTTT. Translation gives CASSLAGTTSGNTEAFF.